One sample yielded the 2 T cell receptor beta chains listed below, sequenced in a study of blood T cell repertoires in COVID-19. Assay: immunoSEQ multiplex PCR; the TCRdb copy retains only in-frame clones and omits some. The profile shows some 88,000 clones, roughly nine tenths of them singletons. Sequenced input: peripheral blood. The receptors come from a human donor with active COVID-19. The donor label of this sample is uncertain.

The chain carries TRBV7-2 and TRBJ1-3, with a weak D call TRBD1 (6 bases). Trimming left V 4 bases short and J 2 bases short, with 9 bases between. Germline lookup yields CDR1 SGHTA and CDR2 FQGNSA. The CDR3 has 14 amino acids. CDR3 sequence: CASSSGQTGNTIYF. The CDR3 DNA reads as TGTGCCAGCAGCTCCGGACAGACTGGAAACACCATATATTTT.

The chain's CDR3 is CAISGSGGADTQYF. The CDR3 nucleotides are TGTGCCATCAGTGGTAGCGGGGGGGCTGATACGCAGTATTTT. V usage is TRBV10-3 and J usage is TRBJ2-3; TRBD2 matches at 11 bases. With 4 bases clipped from V and 6 bases from J, the junction kept 3 bases outside the gene matches. Germline V gives CDR1 ENHRY, CDR2 SYGVKD. This CDR3 has 14 amino acids.